Following are 12 T cell receptor beta chains from one sample sequenced in a study of T cell repertoires in cytomegalovirus infection. TCRdb re-called the reads through MiXCR, storing one row per CDR3 protein. The repertoire consists of 180,000 or so distinct CDR3 sequences, with 15% to 20% occurring once and the leading ten covering 20% to 25%. The specimen sequenced was CD8+ T cells from PBMCs. These receptors were taken from a human donor in good health (CMV status not recorded). Some clones in this sample may be carry-over from other donors' samples.

The rearrangement uses TRBV12-3 or TRBV12-4 and TRBJ2-3, with TRBD1 identical over 11 bases. Trimming removed 5 bases from V and 3 bases from J; junction bases left unmatched: 7. There are 16 residues in the CDR3. CDR3 protein: CASSGSGTGGTDTQYF. CDR3 in DNA: TGTGCCAGCAGTGGATCCGGGACAGGGGGAACAGATACGCAGTATTTT.

This clonotype was observed a few times. This chain links TRBV7-2 with TRBJ1-1; D call uncertain. Trimming removed 5 bases from V and 3 bases from J, with 16 bases in between. CDR3 length: 15 residues. Germline V gene lookup returns CDR1 SGHTA and CDR2 FQGNSA. The CDR3 protein is CASSPVARGDTEAFF. The CDR3 nucleotides read TGTGCCAGCAGCCCAGTGGCACGGGGTGACACTGAAGCTTTCTTT.

This clonotype was observed a handful of times. This sequence joins TRBV14 and TRBJ1-4; 8 bases match TRBD1. The V gene end was trimmed by 0 bases and the J gene end by 0 bases; junction bases not matched to a gene: 15. The length of the CDR3 is 21 residues. The germline CDR1 and CDR2 sequences are SGHDN and FVKESK. The CDR3 loop reads CASSQDSIGTGAFATNEKLFF. CDR3 coding DNA: TGTGCCAGCAGCCAAGACAGTATCGGGACAGGAGCCTTCGCAACTAATGAAAAACTGTTTTTT.

This sequence joins TRBV12-3 or TRBV12-4 and TRBJ2-5; TRBD2 matches 14 bases. The junction had 3 bases not matched to a gene; V was cut back by 3 bases and J by 0 bases. The CDR3 consists of 17 residues. As DNA, the CDR3 is TGTGCCAGCAGTTTTTCGGGACTAGCGGGGGACCAAGAGACCCAGTACTTC. It encodes CASSFSGLAGDQETQYF.

The chain uses TRBV7-9 and TRBJ1-1; 7 positions match TRBD1. V lost 5 bases to trimming and J lost 1 base; unmatched junction nucleotides: 10. Looked up from germline, CDR1 is SEHNR and CDR2 is FQNEAQ (reference sequence). The CDR3 extends over 16 amino acids. The CDR3 DNA reads TGTGCCAGCAGCCCGCCAGGGGGACAGACGAACACTGAAGCTTTCTTT. Protein: CASSPPGGQTNTEAFF.

In this sample, this clonotype turned up many times. The DNA for the CDR3 is TGTGCCAGCAGCCACCTCGGACAGGGCCAAGAGACCCAGTACTTC. Amino acid sequence: CASSHLGQGQETQYF. The gene calls are TRBV14 and TRBJ2-5; TRBD1 aligns across 8 bases. CDR1 and CDR2 (germline): SGHDN, FVKESK. J was trimmed by 1 base and V by 3 bases; bases with no gene match: 4. CDR3 size: 15 residues. Full variable domain (rest looked up from reference TRBV14 and TRBJ2-5): EAGVTQFPSHSVIEKGQTVTLRCDPISGHDNLYWYRRVMGKEIKFLLHFVKESKQDESGMPNNRFLAERTGGTYSTLKVQPAELEDSGVYFCASSHLGQGQETQYFGPGTRLLVL.

This clonotype has just a few counts. The chain joins TRBV3-1 to TRBJ2-1; weak D call: TRBD1 (6 bases). V was shortened by 1 base and J by 0 bases, with 7 bases between the two germline ends. CDR3 size: 15 residues. Germline CDR1 and CDR2: LGHDT and YNNKEL (reference sequence). The CDR3 region is CASSQGDNSYNEQFF. The CDR3 bases are TGTGCCAGCAGCCAAGGGGACAACTCCTACAATGAGCAGTTCTTC.

This clonotype was seen more than once but under ten times. V usage is TRBV28 and J usage is TRBJ1-3; 8 positions agree with TRBD1. J gave up 4 bases and V 3 bases, and 2 bases lay outside the gene matches. The length of the CDR3 is 14 residues. The germline V gene encodes CDR1 MDHEN and CDR2 SYDVKM. The CDR3 DNA follows: TGTGCCAGCAGTTTGGACAGGGCAGGAAACACCATATATTTT. This encodes CASSLDRAGNTIYF.

J is TRBJ2-5 and V is TRBV7-6; weak D call: TRBD1 (6 bases). The CDR3 totals 15 residues. Trimming stripped 2 bases from V and 5 bases from J, with 15 bases between. Germline V gives CDR1 SGHVS, CDR2 FNYEAQ. The CDR3 sequence is CASSLNRVEDETQYF. CDR3 in DNA: TGTGCCAGCAGCTTAAACAGGGTTGAGGATGAGACCCAGTACTTC.

The V and J genes are TRBV28 and TRBJ2-2, with D unresolved. The CDR3 contains 11 residues. Trimming stripped 5 bases from V and 9 bases from J, with 7 bases between. Germline CDR1 is MDHEN and CDR2 is SYDVKM. CDR3: CASSTLRELFF. CDR3 DNA sequence: TGTGCCAGCAGTACCTTGAGGGAGCTGTTTTTT.

V usage is TRBV12-3 or TRBV12-4 and J usage is TRBJ2-1; D is possibly TRBD2 (6 bases). This CDR3 spans 15 amino acids. V was cut by 8 bases and J by 7 bases, with 21 bases left in between. This CDR3 reads CASGLGGAHGNEQFF. The CDR3 coding sequence is TGTGCCAGCGGCCTCGGAGGGGCCCACGGGAATGAGCAGTTCTTC.

The table lists this clonotype with a few counts. The chain carries TRBV27 and TRBJ2-3; a possible D gene is TRBD1 (8 bases). This CDR3 is 14 amino acids long. V was shortened by 4 bases and J by 9 bases, with 17 bases between the two germline ends. The germline V gene has CDR1 MNHEY and CDR2 SMNVEV (reference sequence). CDR3 loop: CASSYGQGGKTQYF. CDR3 coding DNA: TGTGCCAGCAGTTACGGACAGGGAGGGAAGACGCAGTATTTT.